The clone carrying this TCR beta chain has a count of ten or more. Data came from immunoSEQ multiplex PCR; TCRdb stores just in-frame clones and leaves some out. The sample has roughly 55,000 clones; approximately 84% are singletons. V was pared by 3 bases and J by 9 bases, with 15 bases between. The CDR3 has 14 residues. The germline V gene encodes CDR1 LNHDA and CDR2 SQIVND (reference sequence). This sample is part of a study of T cell clones after liver transplantation. Looking at the study overall: A pre-transplant mixed lymphocyte reaction with TCRbeta sequencing defined graft-donor-reactive clones followed in post-transplant blood. Timepoints were pre-transplant, pre-withdrawal, and after withdrawal was completed or failed. Subjects received no induction therapy and standard immunosuppression until randomization at 12-24 months post-transplant.

V and J are TRBV19 and TRBJ2-1; D call uncertain. The sequencing here drew on CD4+ T cells from blood, taken before liver transplant. This TCR was sampled from a human donor who received a liver transplant. In nucleotides, the CDR3 is TGTGCCAGTAGTATTAGGTTGAGTTCTGCTGAGCAGTTCTTC. This codes for CASSIRLSSAEQFF.